One and the same sample provided the 13 T cell receptor beta chains below, sequenced in a study of blood T cells in healthy people across ages. Using a J-beta primer mix together with a sample-barcoded 5' primer, a second PCR was run for about 6 to 12 cycles. TCRdb analysed the 5' RACE reads with MiXCR anew, one entry per CDR3 protein. The repertoire holds 700,000 to 900,000 distinct CDR3 sequences, with 20% to 30% as singletons. The sample also formed part of further work on T cells of mothers and their children.

The sample was blood. The receptors were gathered from a boy aged 10-17 years in good health.

This clonotype turned up a few times. The rearrangement joins TRBV3-1 to TRBJ2-5; 7 bases fit TRBD1. Germline lookup yields CDR1 LGHDT and CDR2 YNNKEL (reference sequence). The CDR3 has 15 residues. The V segment lost 5 bases and the J segment 2 bases; nucleotides outside the gene matches: 8. The CDR3 protein is CASSSPRTGQETQYF. Here the CDR3 DNA reads TGTGCCAGCAGCTCTCCACGGACAGGACAAGAGACCCAGTACTTC.

Details on this clonotype: One end of the junction fails to match germline, which may point to a read error. The chain has TRBV10-3 and TRBJ1-1; D unresolved. The CDR3 runs 14 residues. Germline V gives CDR1 ENHRY, CDR2 SYGVKD. The DNA for the CDR3 is TGTGCCATCAGACCACAAGGCTCGAACACTAAAGCTTTCTTT. Protein sequence: CAIRPQGSNTKAFF.

In this sample, this clonotype turned up a few times. V is TRBV7-9 and J is TRBJ1-3, with a tentative D call TRBD1 (6 bases). The germline V gene has CDR1 SEHNR and CDR2 FQNEAQ (reference sequence). V was trimmed by 5 bases and J by 2 bases, leaving 10 bases between them. The CDR3 consists of 14 residues. The CDR3 here is CASSPGVAGNTIYF. CDR3 nucleotide sequence: TGTGCCAGCAGCCCAGGGGTAGCTGGAAACACCATATATTTT.

The chain combines TRBV19 with TRBJ1-1; unclear D gene. Germline V gene lookup returns CDR1 LNHDA and CDR2 SQIVND (reference sequence). Trimming pared 5 bases from V and 7 bases from J, leaving 11 bases between. The CDR3 loop spans 12 amino acids. The CDR3 DNA is TGTGCCAGTAGTGGACTCGAAATTGAAGCTTTCTTT. Its protein is CASSGLEIEAFF.

This clonotype was observed a few times. This sequence joins TRBV5-1 and TRBJ2-5, with 12 bases that match TRBD2. The CDR3 is made up of 17 amino acids. The trim removed 3 bases at V and 1 base at J, leaving 7 bases unmatched. Germline V gene lookup returns CDR1 SGHRS and CDR2 YFSETQ. The CDR3 DNA reads as TGCGCCAGCAGCTCCACTAGCGGGGGGCCGGTCCAAGAGACCCAGTACTTC. This codes for CASSSTSGGPVQETQYF.

This clonotype appeared a few times. V usage is TRBV28 and J usage is TRBJ2-5, with D maybe TRBD2 (6 bases). The J call may be in error: the DNA end matches TRBJ2-7 better. The CDR3 covers 13 residues. Germline values: CDR1 MDHEN, CDR2 SYDVKM. The CDR3 DNA sequence: TGTGCCAGCACCATGGGAGGTATTTACGAGCAGTACTTC. It is translated as CASTMGGIYEQYF.

The CDR3 DNA reads as TGCGCCAGCAGCCAACAATGGGGGGATACAGATACGCAGTATTTT. Translating it yields CASSQQWGDTDTQYF. V usage is TRBV5-1 and J usage is TRBJ2-3, with a tentative D call TRBD2 (6 bases). The V gene's germline CDR1 is SGHRS and CDR2 YFSETQ. The CDR3 loop spans 15 amino acids. Trimming pared 4 bases from V and 3 bases from J, leaving 15 bases between.

This chain connects TRBV9 to TRBJ2-5; D is tentatively TRBD1 or TRBD2 (7 bases each). Germline CDR1 SGDLS, CDR2 YYNGEE. The V and J ends lost 4 bases and 5 bases respectively, with 18 bases between them. The CDR3 covers 15 residues. The DNA for the CDR3 is TGTGCCAGCAGCTTAGAACAGGGGAGGGCGGAGACCCAGTACTTC. Translated, it gives CASSLEQGRAETQYF.

This chain uses TRBV29-1 with TRBJ2-2; D gene ambiguous. Deletions cut 6 bases from V and 1 base from J, with 9 bases between. Germline V gene sequence: CDR1 SQVTM, CDR2 ANQGSEA. The CDR3 has 13 residues. CDR3 loop: CSVGHRNTGELFF. The CDR3 DNA follows: TGCAGCGTGGGCCACCGGAACACCGGGGAGCTGTTTTTT.

V gene TRBV11-1 combines with J gene TRBJ1-1; D may be TRBD1 (5 bases). This CDR3 is built from 12 residues. CDR1 SGHAT and CDR2 FQDESV come from the germline V gene (reference sequence). Trimming shortened V by 6 bases and J by 8 bases, and 13 bases separated the two germline ends. The CDR3 region has the DNA TGTGCCAGCAGACCCGGGACGGAAGAAGCTTTCTTT. It codes for CASRPGTEEAFF.

A few counts support this clonotype. The chain is built from TRBV10-3 and TRBJ2-1, with 11 bases fitting TRBD1. V dropped 5 bases and J dropped 1; count of bases not matched to a gene: 13. The germline CDR1 and CDR2 sequences are ENHRY and SYGVKD. The CDR3 totals 19 residues. The CDR3 loop reads CAISTGLDRGRYSYNEQFF. CDR3 DNA sequence: TGTGCCATCAGTACGGGCCTGGACAGGGGGCGGTATTCCTACAATGAGCAGTTCTTC.

This clonotype turned up a few times. The chain joins TRBV19 to TRBJ1-2; no reliable D call. Germline V gene lookup returns CDR1 LNHDA and CDR2 SQIVND (reference sequence). This CDR3 is built from 10 residues. V gave up 8 bases and J gave up 4 bases, with 5 bases separating them. CDR3 bases: TGTGCCAGTGAGGGCTATGGCTACACCTTC. It specifies CASEGYGYTF.

This sequence joins TRBV7-3 and TRBJ2-1, with D tentatively TRBD2 (7 bases). The last part of the DNA fits TRBJ2-7 better; the J call may be wrong. The CDR3 runs to 15 residues. CDR1 and CDR2 from the germline V gene are SGHTA and FQGTGA. The CDR3 sequence is CASSFRGGAVYEQYF. In DNA form, the CDR3 reads TGTGCCAGCAGCTTTCGTGGGGGGGCAGTCTACGAGCAGTACTTC.